The clone carrying this TCR beta chain was seen a few times. V lost 1 base and J lost 9; bases outside the gene matches: 10. CDR3 length: 16 residues. Germline CDR1 and CDR2: SGHTA and FQGNSA. PCR used 60 Vbeta primers and 13 Jbeta primers. The assay was immunoSEQ multiplex PCR, and TCRdb's table has in-frame clones only and misses some. The sample contains approximately 100,000 clones, 70% of which appear only once. The sample is drawn from a study of cytomegalovirus exposure and HLA in healthy donors. This TCR came from a man aged 40-55 years in good health and CMV-seropositive. Sequences were obtained from PBMCs. The chain uses TRBV7-2 and TRBJ2-2; 8 nucleotides agree with TRBD2. CDR3 loop: CASSLGVGRALRELFF. The CDR3 DNA reads as TGTGCCAGCAGCTTAGGGGTCGGGAGGGCCTTAAGGGAGCTGTTTTTT.